Sequencing of this T cell receptor (beta chain) was carried out in a study of regulatory T cells in long-lasting Graves disease. Study-wide findings and caveats: Less diverse TCR repertoires were seen in persistent Graves' patients than in newly diagnosed ones.

The V gene's germline CDR1 is MNHEY and CDR2 SVGEGT. The CDR3 has 18 amino acids. Trimming removed 0 bases at V and 7 bases at J, with 25 bases between. This clonotype was detected a few times. Its antigen remains unknown. Construction of TCR beta libraries relied on iRepertoire HTBI primers and on Arm-PCR targeting CDR3 regions. How the authors handled the data: Analysis of the samples identified 50 to 70 TRBV and over 13 TRBJ segments. TCRdb recomputed calls from the multiplex PCR reads with MiXCR, one row per CDR3 protein. The V and J calls, along with clone size, are taken from TCRdb and not from the paper's own processing. The sample contains around 460,000 distinct CDR3 sequences, about a fifth of which appear only once. As for time point: persistent/refractory GD, antithyroid drugs over 5 years with positive TRAb. The TCR library used RNA extracted from PBMCs. Patients hailed from an endocrinology department in Xi'an, China.

V and J are TRBV6-2 or TRBV6-3 and TRBJ2-7; D tentatively fits TRBD1 or TRBD2 (5 bases each). The sequences come from peripheral blood mononuclear cells (PBMCs), collected when the disease was refractory, from a patient treated with antithyroid drugs. The TCR sequence derives from a female donor with Graves disease. CDR3 in DNA: TGTGCCAGCAGTTACTCGCCTCAGGGAGTCGGGCAATTGGCTGAGCAGTACTTC. This sequence encodes CASSYSPQGVGQLAEQYF.